The clone carrying this TCR beta chain was observed a few times. Its antigen remains unknown. Trimming pared 3 bases from V and 4 bases from J, leaving 13 bases between. The V gene's germline CDR1 is SGHTA and CDR2 FQGNSA. This CDR3 contains 14 residues. The record originates from a study of identical twins. Findings and limits, study-wide: Partly confounded zero-insertion analyses could result from invariant MAIT and iNKT cells. The authors drew conclusions from cross-sectional statistical analysis rather than following the same donors. Out-of-frame alpha sequences common to twins were enriched for low generation probability.

Unique molecular identifiers were present on the cDNA, and a universal primer site came from template switching. TCRdb itself ran the 5' RACE reads through MiXCR, one entry per CDR3 protein. The sample contains hundreds of thousands of distinct CDR3 sequences, less than 25% of which appear only once. These data also formed part of another study, on T cells expressing NK-cell markers.

This TCR derives from a woman younger than 35 in good health. The chain has TRBV7-2 and TRBJ2-7, with D unresolved. The sequenced sample was PBMCs. The CDR3 DNA reads as TGTGCCAGCAGCTTCGGTGGGGTGAGATACGAGCAGTACTTC. Amino acids: CASSFGGVRYEQYF.